Reported below is one T cell receptor (beta chain). Its cognate antigen has yet to be identified. The record has no base qualities; no much larger clone is one base away. The CDR3 runs 13 residues from the cysteine to the phenylalanine. Here the CDR3 DNA is all that survives: 39 bases in frame from base 1. The germline V gene gives CDR1 as SGHDT and CDR2 as YYEEEE. Unmatched junction bases come to 11, with V trimmed by 4 bases and J by 11 bases. The sample is drawn from a study of T cell changes during pregnancy in multiple sclerosis (dated by TCRdb to between 2018 and 2021). Some background on the complete study: The study examined how the T cell repertoire changed over the course of pregnancy in women with multiple sclerosis.

Library generation was performed with the immunoSEQ multiplex PCR assay. TCRdb re-hosts the immuneACCESS table, in-frame sequences only. Its copies lack some clones; in the studies checked, an unresolved V gene accounts for under half of them, and the cause for the rest is not known. The sample data list 70,000 to 75,000 clones, and roughly 92% of these were observed just once. Jointly, the top ten make up roughly 2.1% of the sample. Rearrangement joined TRBV5-6 to TRBJ1-1; a stretch of 7 junction bases matches TRBD1. The sample in question was peripheral blood, obtained in the second trimester of pregnancy. The source of this sequence is a female donor with multiple sclerosis, enrolled in a pregnancy study. The nucleotides are TGTGCCAGCAGCCCGGCCGGCCCGGGACAGGCTTTCTTT. It is translated as CASSPAGPGQAFF.